The 26 T cell receptor beta chains in this list originate from one sample, sequenced in a study of blood T cell repertoires in COVID-19. Generated by immunoSEQ multiplex PCR, the TCRdb table keeps only in-frame clones and is missing some. The sample consists of a few hundred thousand clones, roughly 85% of them appearing once. Sequences were obtained from peripheral blood. All receptors come from a woman aged 25 to 45 with active or convalescent COVID-19.

This chain uses TRBV19 with TRBJ2-1; unclear D gene. Deletions cut 4 bases from V and 7 bases from J, with 20 bases between. CDR3 size: 16 residues. Germline CDR1 reads LNHDA; CDR2 reads SQIVND (reference sequence). This CDR3 is CASSKKSFSSPNEQFF. CDR3 DNA sequence: TGTGCCAGTAGTAAAAAGAGCTTCTCATCCCCTAATGAGCAGTTCTTC. Full variable domain (rest looked up from reference TRBV19 and TRBJ2-1): DGGITQSPKYLFRKEGQNVTLSCEQNLNHDAMYWYRQDPGQGLRLIYYSQIVNDFQKGDIAEGYSVSREKKESFPLTVTSAQKNPTAFYLCASSKKSFSSPNEQFFGPGTRLTVL.

The chain recombines TRBV18 with TRBJ1-2; TRBD1 aligns across 8 bases. This CDR3 comprises 17 residues. The germline CDR1 and CDR2 sequences are KGHSH and LQKENI. V shed 4 bases and J 4 bases; nucleotides not matched to a gene: 14. The CDR3 coding sequence is TGTGCCAGCTCACAGGGGACAGGCGACCTCTCGGGCTATGGCTACACCTTC. Translating it yields CASSQGTGDLSGYGYTF.

The chain recombines TRBV27 with TRBJ2-1; 10 bases agree with TRBD2. This CDR3 is built from 15 residues. Germline values: CDR1 MNHEY, CDR2 SMNVEV (reference sequence). The J segment lost 6 bases and the V segment lost 5 bases, leaving 7 bases of the junction unmatched. The CDR3 DNA reads as TGTGCCAGCAGTCCCCAGCGGGGGGGCGGCAATGAGCAGTTCTTC. This translates into CASSPQRGGGNEQFF.

The chain links TRBV28 to TRBJ2-1, with no clear D. The CDR3 contains 14 residues. V was pared by 4 bases and J by 5 bases, with 12 bases between. Germline V gives CDR1 MDHEN, CDR2 SYDVKM. The CDR3 DNA follows: TGTGCCAGCAGTTGGCGAGGCCGAAACAATGAGCAGTTCTTC. Protein sequence: CASSWRGRNNEQFF. The variable domain in full, with the rest retrieved from reference TRBV28 and TRBJ2-1, is DVKVTQSSRYLVKRTGEKVFLECVQDMDHENMFWYRQDPGLGLRLIYFSYDVKMKEKGDIPEGYSVSREKKERFSLILESASTNQTSMYLCASSWRGRNNEQFFGPGTRLTVL.

This clone was picked up a small number of times. The chain uses TRBV20-1 and TRBJ2-7; 7 positions match TRBD2. Germline V CDR1 and CDR2: DFQATT, SNEGSKA (reference sequence). The CDR3 is made up of 14 amino acids. V was clipped by 3 bases and J by 3 bases; unmatched bases: 8. The chain's CDR3 is CSASLAGVFYEQYF. The DNA for the CDR3 is TGCAGTGCTAGTTTGGCGGGGGTCTTCTACGAGCAGTACTTC.

The rearrangement links TRBV4-3 to TRBJ2-3, with TRBD2 matching over 11 bases. Germline V gene lookup returns CDR1 LGHNA and CDR2 YSLEER. The length of the CDR3 is 18 residues. Trimming removed 0 bases from V and 6 bases from J; junction bases left unmatched: 11. The CDR3 loop is CASSQEPPSGGFTDTQYF. CDR3 coding DNA: TGCGCCAGCAGCCAAGAACCCCCTAGCGGGGGGTTCACGGATACGCAGTATTTT.

The rearrangement uses TRBV20-1 and TRBJ1-1; D gene ambiguous. The CDR3 is 11 amino acids. Trimming stripped 0 bases from V and 10 bases from J, with 9 bases between. The germline gives CDR1 DFQATT, CDR2 SNEGSKA (reference sequence). The CDR3 DNA follows: TGCAGTGCTAGAGATTTGAGGAGAGCTTTCTTT. The encoded protein is CSARDLRRAFF.

The chain joins TRBV5-6 to TRBJ1-2, with a possible D match to TRBD1 (5 bases). The CDR3 spans 12 residues. V was shortened by 1 base and J by 8 bases, with 9 bases between the two germline ends. Germline CDR1 reads SGHDT; CDR2 reads YYEEEE. CDR3 in amino acids: CASSLSGLGYTF. The CDR3 nucleotides are TGTGCCAGCAGCTTGTCGGGACTCGGCTACACCTTC.

The chain has TRBV7-2 and TRBJ1-3; D call uncertain. Germline-derived CDR1 and CDR2 are SGHTA and FQGNSA. V dropped 0 bases and J dropped 4 bases, with 4 bases sitting between them. CDR3 length equals 13 residues. CDR3 protein: CASSLAGGNTIYF. The CDR3 DNA reads TGTGCCAGCAGCTTAGCCGGGGGAAACACCATATATTTT.

The V and J genes are TRBV15 and TRBJ1-6, with unresolved D. V lost 1 base to trimming and J lost 6 bases, with 7 bases between them. Germline V CDR1 and CDR2: LNHNV, YYDKDF (reference sequence). This CDR3 is 14 amino acids long. CDR3 sequence (DNA): TGTGCCACCAGCAGAGCTCGAGGTAATTCACCCCTCCACTTT. Its protein is CATSRARGNSPLHF.

The rearrangement links TRBV3-1 (or the pseudogene TRBV3-2) to TRBJ1-2, with a tentative D call TRBD1 (5 bases). Trimming stripped 2 bases from V and 4 bases from J, with 11 bases between. The CDR3 sequence is 14 residues long. Germline V gene sequence: CDR1 LGHDT, CDR2 YNNKEL (reference sequence). The CDR3: CASSQPRDSYGYTF. CDR3 nucleotide sequence: TGTGCCAGCAGCCAACCCAGGGATAGCTATGGCTACACCTTC.

V gene TRBV7-6 combines with J gene TRBJ2-1; D possibly corresponds to TRBD2 (5 bases). There are 19 residues in the CDR3. CDR1 and CDR2 from the germline V gene are SGHVS and FNYEAQ. V lost 1 base to trimming and J lost 0 bases, with 19 bases between them. CDR3 protein: CASSLVLVKRESSYNEQFF. In nucleotides, the CDR3 is TGTGCCAGCAGCTTAGTTCTAGTGAAACGGGAAAGCTCCTACAATGAGCAGTTCTTC.

This clone occurred once. V usage is TRBV9 and J usage is TRBJ2-4; D remains ambiguous. Trimming removed 0 bases at V and 2 bases at J, with 15 bases between. CDR1 SGDLS and CDR2 YYNGEE come from the germline V gene. The CDR3 extends over 17 amino acids. CDR3: CASSVDSSSSTKNIQYF. The CDR3, as DNA: TGTGCCAGCAGCGTAGACAGTTCGTCGTCGACCAAAAACATTCAGTACTTC.

The V gene is TRBV19, the J gene TRBJ2-7; perhaps TRBD1 as D (5 bases). V shed 1 base and J shed 3 bases, with 7 bases lying between them. The CDR3 extends over 13 amino acids. Germline loops: CDR1 LNHDA, CDR2 SQIVND (reference sequence). The DNA of the CDR3 is TGTGCCAGTAGTATAGGAGACAGCTACGAGCAGTACTTC. Translating gives CASSIGDSYEQYF.

The gene calls are TRBV5-4 and TRBJ1-1; 11 bases line up with TRBD1. With V trimmed by 4 bases and J by 3 bases, 8 bases remained unmatched. CDR3 length: 16 residues. In germline, CDR1 is SGHNT, CDR2 YYREEE (reference sequence). The CDR3 loop reads CASSPMGTGGYTEAFF. The CDR3 DNA follows: TGTGCCAGCAGCCCGATGGGGACAGGGGGGTACACTGAAGCTTTCTTT. Full variable domain (missing parts from reference TRBV5-4 and TRBJ1-1): ETGVTQSPTHLIKTRGQQVTLRCSSQSGHNTVSWYQQALGQGPQFIFQYYREEENGRGNFPPRFSGLQFPNYSSELNVNALELDDSALYLCASSPMGTGGYTEAFFGQGTRLTVV.

The chain links TRBV6-1 to TRBJ2-7; D gene uncertain. CDR1 and CDR2 from the germline V gene are MNHNS and SASEGT. The CDR3 has 14 amino acids. The germline V and J ends were trimmed by 2 bases and 7 bases, with 15 bases remaining between them. The CDR3 DNA reads as TGTGCCAGCAGTGAACTCGGCGAGGCGAGGGAGCAGTACTTC. Amino acids: CASSELGEAREQYF.

The V and J genes are TRBV19 and TRBJ1-1; 9 bases match TRBD1. J gave up 7 bases and V 3 bases, and 3 bases lay outside the gene matches. The CDR3 contains 13 residues. Germline assignment: CDR1 LNHDA and CDR2 SQIVND (reference sequence). CDR3: CASSIRTGDEAFF. CDR3 nucleotide sequence: TGTGCCAGTAGTATTCGGACAGGGGATGAAGCTTTCTTT.

This clone was recorded only once. The chain combines TRBV6-6 with TRBJ2-7, with D tentatively TRBD1 (6 bases). The CDR3 runs to 13 residues. V lost 5 bases and J 2 bases, leaving 10 bases between the germline ends. CDR1 and CDR2 (germline): MNHNY, SVGAGI (reference sequence). CDR3 bases: TGTGCCAGCAGTGGAGACAGGCCCTACGAGCAGTACTTC. Protein sequence: CASSGDRPYEQYF.

In this sample, this clone turned up once. The J gene is TRBJ1-1, the V gene TRBV9; D may be TRBD1 (5 bases). The V gene lost 0 bases and the J gene lost 4 bases, with 16 bases spanning the gap. This CDR3 contains 16 residues. Germline V gene lookup returns CDR1 SGDLS and CDR2 YYNGEE. DNA for the CDR3: TGTGCCAGCAGCGTAGCAGTGGGCAGGGTGGGCACTGAAGCTTTCTTT. Residues: CASSVAVGRVGTEAFF.

The chain is built from TRBV5-5 and TRBJ2-1; D might be TRBD1 (6 bases). The CDR3 contains 14 residues. The V end lost 2 bases, the J end lost 3 bases, and 9 bases lay between the germline ends. From germline, CDR1 is SGHKS and CDR2 YYEKEE (reference sequence). The CDR3 here is CASSFRDNYNEQFF. As DNA, the CDR3 is TGTGCCAGCAGCTTCCGGGACAACTACAATGAGCAGTTCTTC.

V usage is TRBV15 and J usage is TRBJ1-1; no definite D call. This CDR3 is built from 14 residues. CDR1 LNHNV and CDR2 YYDKDF come from the germline V gene (reference sequence). V was pared by 0 bases and J by 7 bases, with 12 bases between. CDR3 sequence reads: CATSRDRIADEAFF. In DNA, the CDR3 is TGTGCCACCAGCAGAGATCGAATCGCAGATGAAGCTTTCTTT.

The gene calls are TRBV6-1 and TRBJ1-6, with TRBD1 as a possible D gene (5 bases). Looked up from germline, CDR1 is MNHNS and CDR2 is SASEGT. The V end was cut by 3 bases, the J end by 8 bases, with 11 bases between. This CDR3 has 14 amino acids. The DNA for the CDR3 is TGTGCCAGCAGTGACGTGACAGTTCATTCACCCCTCCACTTT. Translated, it gives CASSDVTVHSPLHF.

The chain employs TRBV25-1 and TRBJ1-1; 7 nucleotides line up with TRBD1. V shed 6 bases, J shed 10 bases, and the junction held 14 bases outside the gene matches. The CDR3 sequence is 14 residues long. Germline assignment: CDR1 MGHDK and CDR2 SYGVNS. CDR3 DNA: TGTGCCAGCAGCACAATCCAGGGGGTGGAGGGAGCTTTCTTT. This gives the protein CASSTIQGVEGAFF.

The chain links TRBV6-5 to TRBJ1-2, with D unresolved. The CDR3 has 16 residues. Trimming removed 0 bases at V and 4 bases at J, with 15 bases between. Germline-derived CDR1 and CDR2 are MNHEY and SVGAGI. The CDR3 region has the DNA TGTGCCAGCAGTTACTCGACCATAGGCGGCGGCTATGGCTACACCTTC. Translation gives CASSYSTIGGGYGYTF.

The J gene is TRBJ2-1, the V gene TRBV19; 11 bases match TRBD2. This CDR3 region has 16 residues. Trimming removed 2 bases from V and 1 base from J; junction bases left unmatched: 1. The germline V gene encodes CDR1 LNHDA and CDR2 SQIVND (reference sequence). CDR3 nucleotides: TGTGCCAGTAGTATAACTAGCGGGGGTTCCTACAATGAGCAGTTCTTC. Amino acid sequence: CASSITSGGSYNEQFF. Using reference TRBV19 and TRBJ2-1 for the parts outside the CDR3, the full variable domain is DGGITQSPKYLFRKEGQNVTLSCEQNLNHDAMYWYRQDPGQGLRLIYYSQIVNDFQKGDIAEGYSVSREKKESFPLTVTSAQKNPTAFYLCASSITSGGSYNEQFFGPGTRLTVL.

The J gene is TRBJ1-1, the V gene TRBV10-3; D call uncertain. Per the germline V gene, CDR1 is ENHRY and CDR2 is SYGVKD. The CDR3 has 14 amino acids. V lost 7 bases to trimming and J lost 0 bases, with 12 bases between them. CDR3 region: CAITFGSMNTEAFF. DNA of the CDR3: TGTGCCATCACCTTCGGGAGCATGAACACTGAAGCTTTCTTT.